Each of the 12 T cell receptor beta chains below was sequenced from the same sample in a study of lymphopenia after photon versus proton radiotherapy. Repertoires were generated with immunoSEQ multiplex PCR, while TCRdb's copy carries only in-frame clones and drops some. The sample gives roughly 17,000 clones, approximately 80% of which show up once; around a fifth is in the top ten. Source: peripheral blood, taken from a patient treated with proton-based radiotherapy. These receptors were taken from a man between 65 and 85 years old with pancreatic cancer.

This chain joins TRBV11-2 and TRBJ2-7; no firm D call. The CDR3 totals 15 residues. Germline assignment: CDR1 SGHAT and CDR2 FQNNGV. V was trimmed by 0 bases and J by 4 bases, leaving 13 bases between them. The CDR3 bases are TGTGCCAGCAGCTTAGATATTAGTAGCACATACGAGCAGTACTTC. The encoded protein is CASSLDISSTYEQYF. Variable domain in full (rest from reference TRBV11-2 and TRBJ2-7): EAGVAQSPRYKIIEKRQSVAFWCNPISGHATLYWYQQILGQGPKLLIQFQNNGVVDDSQLPKDRFSAERLKGVDSTLKIQPAKLEDSAVYLCASSLDISSTYEQYFGPGTRLTVT.

The chain carries TRBV27 and TRBJ2-7, with 7 bases lining up with TRBD2. After removal of 6 bases from V and 0 bases from J, the junction contained 8 bases not matched to a gene. CDR1 is MNHEY, CDR2 SMNVEV, per germline (reference sequence). This CDR3 is built from 15 residues. Here the CDR3 DNA reads TGTGCCAGCAGGGATGGGGGGGGAGGCTCCTACGAGCAGTACTTC. The encoded protein is CASRDGGGGSYEQYF.

This chain links TRBV7-9 with TRBJ2-1, with 13 positions matching TRBD2. Germline V lookup: CDR1 SEHNR, CDR2 FQNEAQ (reference sequence). The junction had 8 bases not matched to a gene; V was cut back by 5 bases and J by 7 bases. The CDR3 is made up of 16 amino acids. CDR3 nucleotide sequence: TGTGCCAGCAGCCCCAGGACTAGCGGGAGTGGGAATGAGCAGTTCTTC. Translating gives CASSPRTSGSGNEQFF.

The chain couples TRBV11-3 to TRBJ1-2; D gene ambiguous. Germline loops: CDR1 SGHNT, CDR2 YENEEA. The CDR3 loop spans 16 amino acids. V shed 5 bases and J shed 0 bases, with 16 bases lying between them. CDR3 amino acids: CASSPSSARANYGYTF. DNA of the CDR3: TGTGCCAGCAGCCCCAGTTCGGCCCGGGCTAACTATGGCTACACCTTC.

This clone was seen a few times. The V call is TRBV11-2, the J call TRBJ1-2; TRBD1 is a possible D gene (5 bases). This CDR3 is built from 12 residues. The ends were cut back, 0 bases at V and 6 bases at J, with 5 bases in the middle. The germline gives CDR1 SGHAT, CDR2 FQNNGV. CDR3 region: CASSLEGDGYTF. The CDR3 bases are TGTGCCAGCAGCTTAGAGGGGGATGGCTACACCTTC. The whole variable domain, filled in from reference TRBV11-2 and TRBJ1-2, reads EAGVAQSPRYKIIEKRQSVAFWCNPISGHATLYWYQQILGQGPKLLIQFQNNGVVDDSQLPKDRFSAERLKGVDSTLKIQPAKLEDSAVYLCASSLEGDGYTFGSGTRLTVV.

This chain links TRBV7-9 with TRBJ2-7; D not resolved. Germline CDR1 is SEHNR and CDR2 is FQNEAQ (reference sequence). The CDR3 has 16 residues. V was pared by 0 bases and J by 0 bases, with 12 bases between. The CDR3 bases are TGTGCCAGCAGCTTAGCAGGCCAACTTAGCTCCTACGAGCAGTACTTC. Its translation: CASSLAGQLSSYEQYF.

V is TRBV19 and J is TRBJ1-1; D remains unclear. The germline CDR1 and CDR2 sequences are LNHDA and SQIVND (reference sequence). This CDR3 comprises 16 residues. Trimming took 4 bases from V and 1 from J, leaving 16 bases between them. For the CDR3, the DNA is TGTGCCAGTAGTAGGTATATCGGATTGGAGAACACTGAAGCTTTCTTT. Its translation is CASSRYIGLENTEAFF.

CDR3 amino acids: CASSLDHQETQYF. The CDR3 coding sequence is TGTGCCAGCAGCTTAGATCACCAAGAGACCCAGTACTTC. V is TRBV7-2 and J is TRBJ2-5; D is unresolved. Germline V gene sequence: CDR1 SGHTA, CDR2 FQGNSA. Trimming removed 1 base at V and 0 bases at J, with 3 bases between. This CDR3 has 13 amino acids.

This clone was recorded once. The CDR3 DNA is TGTGCCAGCAGCCGGGACTATCGAGAGACCCAGTACTTC. It translates to CASSRDYRETQYF. The V call is TRBV11-3, the J call TRBJ2-5, with 7 bases aligning to TRBD2. The junction had 4 bases not matched to a gene; V was cut back by 5 bases and J by 4 bases. CDR1 is SGHNT and CDR2 is YENEEA in the germline V gene. The CDR3 contains 13 residues. The whole variable domain, filled in from reference TRBV11-3 and TRBJ2-5, reads EAGVVQSPRYKIIEKKQPVAFWCNPISGHNTLYWYLQNLGQGPELLIRYENEEAVDDSQLPKDRFSAERLKGVDSTLKIQPAELGDSAVYLCASSRDYRETQYFGPGTRLLVL.

This clone was detected only a few times. This chain links TRBV27 with TRBJ2-1, with TRBD1 matching 9 bases. V dropped 8 bases and J dropped 2; count of bases not matched to a gene: 4. CDR1 and CDR2 from the germline V gene are MNHEY and SMNVEV (reference sequence). This CDR3 comprises 14 residues. CDR3 nucleotides: TGTGCCAGCCCTGGGACAGGGCCCTACAATGAGCAGTTCTTC. Translating gives CASPGTGPYNEQFF.

In DNA, the CDR3 is TGTGCCAGCAGACCCAGCTACATGAACACCGGGGAGCTGTTTTTT. Amino acid sequence: CASRPSYMNTGELFF. J is TRBJ2-2 and V is TRBV25-1; D remains ambiguous. V dropped 6 bases and J dropped 1 base, with 12 bases sitting between them. The CDR3 is made up of 15 amino acids. Per germline, CDR1 MGHDK and CDR2 SYGVNS.

The chain recombines TRBV6-1 with TRBJ2-7; D gene ambiguous. V was cut by 4 bases and J by 3 bases, with 10 bases left in between. The CDR3 spans 13 residues. Per the germline V gene, CDR1 is MNHNS and CDR2 is SASEGT. CDR3 DNA: TGTGCCAGCAGTGCGGACCCCTACTACGAGCAGTACTTC. Encoded protein: CASSADPYYEQYF.